These T cell receptor beta chains were read from a single sample in a study of blood T cell repertoires in COVID-19. This table comes from immunoSEQ multiplex PCR, and its TCRdb copy is limited to in-frame clones, with some not included. The sample holds tens of thousands of clones, 88% seen once. Material for sequencing was peripheral blood. Source of these receptors: a human donor in a cohort sampled during active COVID-19. CDR3s include the opening cysteine and the closing phenylalanine or tryptophan. Each record gives: J gene, V gene, D gene, CDR3 protein, CDR3 DNA. D genes are given only for firm matches.

j_gene: TRBJ2-7; v_gene: TRBV4-1; d_gene: NA; CDR3aa: CASSQDEASATYEQYF; CDR3nt: TGCGCCAGCAGCCAAGACGAGGCTAGCGCGACCTACGAGCAGTACTTC
j_gene: TRBJ2-5; v_gene: TRBV7-8; d_gene: TRBD2; CDR3aa: CASSLRTSGAGALETQYF; CDR3nt: TGTGCCAGCAGCTTGAGGACTAGCGGGGCCGGGGCGTTAGAGACCCAGTACTTC
j_gene: TRBJ2-2; v_gene: TRBV28; d_gene: NA; CDR3aa: CASSSLTNANTGELFF; CDR3nt: TGTGCCAGCAGTTCCTTGACTAACGCGAACACCGGGGAGCTGTTTTTT
j_gene: TRBJ2-3; v_gene: TRBV3-1/TRBV3-2; d_gene: TRBD2; CDR3aa: CASSQGLAGGLTDTQYF; CDR3nt: TGTGCCAGCAGCCAAGGACTAGCGGGAGGGCTCACAGATACGCAGTATTTT
j_gene: TRBJ1-4; v_gene: TRBV20-1; d_gene: NA; CDR3aa: CSASRGSATNEKLFF; CDR3nt: TGCAGTGCTAGTAGGGGCAGCGCAACTAATGAAAAACTGTTTTTT
j_gene: TRBJ2-3; v_gene: TRBV10-2; d_gene: TRBD2; CDR3aa: CASSEAGTSGSTDTQYF; CDR3nt: TGCGCCAGCAGTGAGGCCGGGACTAGCGGGAGCACAGATACGCAGTATTTT
j_gene: TRBJ2-7; v_gene: TRBV2; d_gene: TRBD2; CDR3aa: CASRSGAYEQYF; CDR3nt: TGTGCCAGCAGGAGCGGGGCTTACGAGCAGTACTTC
j_gene: TRBJ2-1; v_gene: TRBV18; d_gene: TRBD2; CDR3aa: CASSPSLAGVSHEQFF; CDR3nt: TGTGCCAGCTCACCAAGTCTAGCGGGAGTCAGCCATGAGCAGTTCTTC
j_gene: TRBJ1-5; v_gene: TRBV20-1; d_gene: NA; CDR3aa: CSLGQVAQHF; CDR3nt: TGCAGTCTTGGCCAGGTGGCCCAGCATTTT
j_gene: TRBJ2-3; v_gene: TRBV11-2; d_gene: TRBD2; CDR3aa: CASSLDQGLVTDTQYF; CDR3nt: TGTGCCAGCAGCTTAGATCAAGGACTAGTCACAGATACGCAGTATTTT